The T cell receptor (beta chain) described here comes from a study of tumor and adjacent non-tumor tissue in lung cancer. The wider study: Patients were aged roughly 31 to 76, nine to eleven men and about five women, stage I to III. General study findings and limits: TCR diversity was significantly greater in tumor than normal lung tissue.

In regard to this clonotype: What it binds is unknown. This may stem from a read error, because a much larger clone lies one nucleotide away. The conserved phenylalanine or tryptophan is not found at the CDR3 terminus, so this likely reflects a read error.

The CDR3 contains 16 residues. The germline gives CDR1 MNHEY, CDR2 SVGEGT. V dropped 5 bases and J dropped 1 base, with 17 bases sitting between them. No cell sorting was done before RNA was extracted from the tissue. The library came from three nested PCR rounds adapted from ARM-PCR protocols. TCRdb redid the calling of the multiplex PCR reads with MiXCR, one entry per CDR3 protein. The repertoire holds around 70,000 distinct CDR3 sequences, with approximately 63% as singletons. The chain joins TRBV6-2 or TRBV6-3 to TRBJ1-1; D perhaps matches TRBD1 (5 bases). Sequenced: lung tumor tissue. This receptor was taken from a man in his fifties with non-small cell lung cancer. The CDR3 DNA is TGTGCCAGCAGTACCGGACAAGGTCTCGGGAACACTGAAGCTTTCATT. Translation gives CASSTGQGLGNTEAFI.